This T cell receptor beta chain emerged from a study of T cell changes during pregnancy in multiple sclerosis. Germline CDR1 SGHTA, CDR2 FQGTGA. The CDR3 extends over 14 amino acids. V shed 5 bases, J shed 8 bases, and the junction held 10 bases outside the gene matches. This clone showed up just a few times. Repertoires were generated with immunoSEQ multiplex PCR, while TCRdb's copy carries only in-frame clones and drops some. The sample holds around 110,000 clones, 92% seen once. The source of this sequence is a female donor with multiple sclerosis, enrolled in a pregnancy study. Source: peripheral blood, taken in the third trimester of pregnancy. The gene calls are TRBV7-3 and TRBJ2-7; 9 nucleotides align to TRBD2. The CDR3 sequence: CASSGSSSGGKQYF. CDR3 DNA sequence: TGTGCCAGCAGCGGTTCCTCGAGCGGGGGGAAGCAGTACTTC.